Sequencing of this T cell receptor beta chain was carried out in a study of vaccination and CD4 T cells after COVID-19. Study information: Overlapping peptides of the spike proteins of SARS-CoV-2, HCoV-NL63, HCoV-OC43 and HCoV-229E were used for cell stimulation.

As to this clonotype: Its antigen is undetermined.

Cultured CD4+ T cell DNA was sequenced using the Oncomine TCR Beta short-read assay. From the PCR reads, TCRdb called clonotypes with MiXCR, one entry per CDR3 protein. Among about 1,300 distinct CDR3 sequences, more than 10% were seen once, and the ten largest hold approximately 10%. Noted treatment: 10-day PBMC culture with coronavirus spike peptide pools or control peptides (ViraFEST assay). CD4+ T cells that came from the unexposed donor were collected before the COVID-19 pandemic (2011-2018). CDR1 and CDR2 (germline): SNHLY, FYNNEI. The CDR3 covers 15 residues. The junction had 11 bases not matched to a gene; V was cut back by 5 bases and J by 8 bases.

The sequenced sample consisted of CD4+ T cells from blood, cultured in vitro. This chain links TRBV2 with TRBJ1-4, with 7 positions matching TRBD1. The TCR was taken from a human donor in good health. Here the CDR3 reads CASSKLDRVGEKLFF. The CDR3 DNA reads TGTGCCAGCAGTAAACTTGACAGGGTAGGCGAAAAACTGTTTTTT.